This T cell receptor (beta chain) came from a study of cytomegalovirus exposure and HLA in healthy donors. Vbeta (60) and Jbeta (13) primers were used in the PCR. Profiling relied on immunoSEQ multiplex PCR, and the TCRdb table lists in-frame clones only, not all of them. Here the sample spans approximately 75,000 clones, approximately 80% being singletons. This CDR3 is built from 16 residues. The V and J ends lost 4 bases and 6 bases, in that order; junction bases with no gene match: 12. CDR1 is SGHRS, CDR2 YFSETQ, per germline. This sequence originates from a man in his 70s in good health and CMV-seropositive. The gene calls are TRBV5-1 and TRBJ1-4; 7 bases fit TRBD1. Specimen: PBMCs. CDR3 DNA: TGCGCCAGCAGCGCCCAGACCGGGACAGCCGATGAAAAACTGTTTTTT. It specifies CASSAQTGTADEKLFF.